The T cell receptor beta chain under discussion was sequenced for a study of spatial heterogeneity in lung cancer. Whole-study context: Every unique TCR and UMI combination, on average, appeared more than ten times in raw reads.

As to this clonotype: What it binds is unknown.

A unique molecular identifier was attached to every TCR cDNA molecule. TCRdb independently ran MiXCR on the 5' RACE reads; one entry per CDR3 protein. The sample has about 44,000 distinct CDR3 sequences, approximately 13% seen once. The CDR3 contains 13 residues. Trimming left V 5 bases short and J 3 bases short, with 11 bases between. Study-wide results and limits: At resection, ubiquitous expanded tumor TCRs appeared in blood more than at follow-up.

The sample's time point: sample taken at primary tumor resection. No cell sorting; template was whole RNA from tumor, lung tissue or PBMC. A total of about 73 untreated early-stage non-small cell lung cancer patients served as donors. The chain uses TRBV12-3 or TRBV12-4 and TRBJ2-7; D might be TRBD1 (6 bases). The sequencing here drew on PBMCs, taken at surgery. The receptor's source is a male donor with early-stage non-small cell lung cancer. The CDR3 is CASSVDRFYEQYF. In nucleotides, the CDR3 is TGTGCCAGCAGTGTGGACAGATTCTACGAGCAGTACTTC.